This TCR beta chain is drawn from a study of blood T cell repertoires in COVID-19 (dated by TCRdb to about 2020). Background on the whole study: Collaborator samples came from the United States, Italy and Spain and covered acute and convalescent phases of COVID-19. The material from the prospective study consisted of cDNA or gDNA derived from T cells, B-cell-depleted T cells, or PBMCs. Deeply sampled blood TCRbeta repertoires from subjects exposed to, actively infected with, or recovered from COVID-19 were included in the dataset. The repertoires were released in a freely available public database meant as a resource for research on the immune response to SARS-CoV-2. Samples were obtained from the ongoing ImmuneRACE study (first 160 participants) and from 1,254 subjects provided by 6 global collaborators. Sample metadata almost always included a de-identified subject ID, COVID-19 status, age in years and sex. Where HLA class I and class II types were available, the types were taken from metadata supplied by the sample provider, not from assay-based typing. Study-wide findings and limitations: How much clinical and demographic metadata was included differed by source and by participant, and the metadata was provided uncurated.

Participants in the prospective study were enrolled through a virtual design, were aged about 18 to 100 years, and lived in roughly 24 United States geographic areas. In the prospective study, participants were assigned to cohorts based on the clinical history participants reported in a screening survey and a study questionnaire. Recovered participants in ImmuneRACE Cohort 3 were defined as having two consecutive negative NP/OP PCR tests, clearance from a healthcare professional, or resolution of symptoms. Each participant in the prospective study had whole blood, serum and a nasopharyngeal or oropharyngeal swab collected by mobile phlebotomists. Over an approximately 2-month period, participants in the prospective study had the option of providing additional blood draws and questionnaires. Blood samples from the prospective study were shipped frozen or at room temperature prior to DNA extraction.

The immunoSEQ Assay, a bias-controlled multiplex PCR, was used to amplify TCRbeta CDR3 regions from genomic DNA. Per the source publication's procedure: Within the assay, amplification of reference gene primers was used to estimate how many nucleated cells each sample contained. To quantify the absolute abundance of each unique TCRbeta CDR3 rearrangement, sequence reads were collapsed and filtered. For each sample, productive Simpson clonality was calculated by taking the square root of Simpson's diversity index across productive rearrangements. The source is immuneACCESS, and TCRdb retained only in-frame sequences with V and J called. Part of the clones is not carried over; for the studies checked, unresolved V genes explain less than half of this, and the remainder is unexplained. V and J calls plus clone size are reproduced from that table; the DNA served to infer D and trimming. This sample has a few hundred thousand clones in its table, and about 90% of those were observed once. The ten largest clones capture approximately 3.1% of the sample.

Worth noting for this clone: Its antigen is still unknown. Within one base of it there is no much larger clone, and no base qualities were kept.

The germline ends are 12 bases apart after V is trimmed by 2 bases and J by 4 bases. The germline V gene specifies SGHRS as CDR1 and YFSETQ as CDR2. The CDR3 numbers 14 residues from cysteine through phenylalanine. CDR3 DNA only is kept here, 42 bases in frame from base 1. Sequenced: PBMCs or T cells enriched from blood (not recorded which). The V and J segments used are TRBV5-1 and TRBJ2-5; tentative D gene TRBD2, with 6 bases matching. The TCR sequence derives from a woman under 40 who had recovered from COVID-19. CDR3 sequence: CASSLGRGGETQYF. Here is the DNA: TGCGCCAGCAGCTTAGGGCGGGGTGGAGAGACCCAGTACTTC.